This T cell receptor beta chain is from a study of cytomegalovirus exposure and HLA in healthy donors. Findings and caveats of the study: A later analysis found most CMV-associated TCR beta chains apparently HLA-restricted. V segments that were indistinguishable, TRBV6-2 and TRBV6-3 among them, were omitted from analysis. Later analysis identified around 15,000 TCR beta sequences associated with HLA alleles, using a false discovery rate threshold of 0.05.

Comments on this clone: Antigen: not known.

Healthy bone marrow donors supplied every sample. 60 Vbeta and 13 Jbeta primers were used in PCR. Here immunoSEQ multiplex PCR was the method, and the copy in TCRdb shows in-frame clones only, minus some. The repertoire holds around 79,000 clones, with around 70% as singletons. Germline assignment: CDR1 SEHNR and CDR2 FQNEAQ (reference sequence). The CDR3 has 11 residues. V shed 6 bases and J 5 bases; nucleotides not matched to a gene: 1. The chain is built from TRBV7-9 and TRBJ2-7, with 7 bases that match TRBD1. Input material: PBMCs. This TCR was sampled from a woman between 40 and 50 years old in good health and CMV-seropositive. The CDR3 DNA sequence: TGTGCCAGCAGGACAGGGAACGAGCAGTACTTC. Its translation: CASRTGNEQYF.